These 21 T cell receptor beta chains were sequenced from one sample in a study of vaccination and CD4 T cells after COVID-19. Antigens of these TCRs are unknown. Cultured CD4+ T cell DNA underwent sequencing with the Oncomine TCR Beta short-read assay. Each CDR3 protein gets one entry after TCRdb re-called the PCR reads with MiXCR. The sample shows 15,000 or so distinct CDR3 sequences, about three fifths of them seen only once. Treatment noted: approximately nine-day PBMC culture with coronavirus spike peptide pools or control peptides (ViraFEST assay). Material: CD4+ T cells from blood, cultured in vitro. The receptors shown here come from a human donor who had recovered from COVID-19.

This clonotype was detected a few times. The J gene is TRBJ2-1, the V gene TRBV7-6; perhaps D is TRBD1 or TRBD2 (7 bases each). Per the germline V gene, CDR1 is SGHVS and CDR2 is FNYEAQ. The CDR3 loop spans 16 amino acids. Trimming removed 5 bases from V and 6 bases from J, with 20 bases in between. CDR3 DNA sequence: TGTGCCAGCAGCCGCGCAGGGGGGGAGGGCCTCAATGAGCAGTTCTTC. Translated: CASSRAGGEGLNEQFF.

This clonotype occurred a few times. The genes are TRBV11-3 and TRBJ1-6; D remains unclear. CDR1 SGHNT and CDR2 YENEEA come from the germline V gene. The V end lost 4 bases, the J end lost 9 bases, and 13 bases lay between the germline ends. There are 14 residues in the CDR3. The DNA for the CDR3 is TGTGCCAGCAGCTCGACAACGAGCCGTTCACCCCTCCACTTT. Protein: CASSSTTSRSPLHF.

In this sample, this clonotype turned up a few times. The rearrangement links TRBV7-9 to TRBJ2-7; tentatively, D is TRBD1 (5 bases). Germline-derived CDR1 and CDR2 are SEHNR and FQNEAQ (reference sequence). There are 15 residues in the CDR3. The V gene lost 2 bases and the J gene lost 3 bases, with 14 bases spanning the gap. The CDR3 nucleotides are TGTGCCAGCAGCTTACCGCGACAGCTAGACTACGAGCAGTACTTC. This translates into CASSLPRQLDYEQYF.

The chain links TRBV6-1 to TRBJ1-3, with a possible D match to TRBD1 (5 bases). The CDR3 contains 14 residues. Between the trimmed V and J ends, which lost 8 bases and 2 bases, there was a span of 13 bases. The germline V gene has CDR1 MNHNS and CDR2 SASEGT. DNA for the CDR3: TGTGCCAGCGCCGTGGGGGGTACTGGAAACACCATATATTTT. Protein sequence: CASAVGGTGNTIYF.

V and J are TRBV21-1 and TRBJ1-1. TRBV21-1 corresponds to a pseudogene. This CDR3 is 14 amino acids long. The CDR3 coding sequence is TGTGCCAGCATCATAGGTGGGGGAGGGGCTGAAGCTTTCTTT. It codes for CASIIGGGGAEAFF.

The chain is built from TRBV19 and TRBJ2-5; tentative D call: TRBD1 (5 bases). V lost 2 bases, J lost 5 bases, and 9 bases lay in between. Germline CDR1 is LNHDA and CDR2 is SQIVND (reference sequence). This CDR3 spans 13 amino acids. CDR3 in DNA: TGTGCCAGTAGTATAACACAGGCGGAGACCCAGTACTTC. The encoded protein is CASSITQAETQYF. Filled out from reference TRBV19 and TRBJ2-5, the complete variable domain reads DGGITQSPKYLFRKEGQNVTLSCEQNLNHDAMYWYRQDPGQGLRLIYYSQIVNDFQKGDIAEGYSVSREKKESFPLTVTSAQKNPTAFYLCASSITQAETQYFGPGTRLLVL.

The chain recombines TRBV21-1 with TRBJ1-1; the DNA was not used to check the table's D call, TRBD1. TRBV21-1 counts as a pseudogene. The CDR3 is 15 residues long. This CDR3 is CASSANRGLGTEAFF. The CDR3 nucleotides read TGTGCCAGCAGCGCCAACAGGGGGCTAGGAACTGAAGCTTTCTTT.

This chain connects TRBV7-3 to TRBJ2-1; 8 bases fit TRBD2. J lost 14 bases, V lost 2 bases, and 14 bases had no gene match. CDR1 SGHTA and CDR2 FQGTGA come from the germline V gene. This CDR3 region has 15 residues. The CDR3 loop reads CASSLQAGANSVEFF. CDR3 DNA sequence: TGTGCCAGCAGCTTACAAGCGGGAGCGAATAGCGTTGAGTTCTTC.

The CDR3 region has the DNA TGTGCCAGCAGCCTCAGGGGGGAATATCAGCCCCAGCATTTT. It codes for CASSLRGEYQPQHF. The chain uses TRBV12-3 or TRBV12-4 and TRBJ1-5; 7 bases line up with TRBD1. This CDR3 has 14 residues. Trimming at V came to 6 bases and at J to 5 bases, leaving 7 bases not matched to a gene.

This clonotype was detected a few times. The J gene is TRBJ1-2, the V gene TRBV7-9; possibly TRBD1 for D (6 bases). The V gene's germline CDR1 is SEHNR and CDR2 FQNEAQ (reference sequence). Trimming cost V 5 bases and J 6 bases, with 13 bases left between them. The CDR3 consists of 13 residues. The DNA for the CDR3 is TGTGCCAGCAGCACCGGGACATCCCATGGCTACACCTTC. Amino acid sequence: CASSTGTSHGYTF.

The chain carries TRBV6-1 and TRBJ2-7; D is undetermined. V dropped 4 bases and J dropped 1 base, with 11 bases sitting between them. The CDR3 has 14 residues. Germline CDR1 is MNHNS and CDR2 is SASEGT. CDR3 nucleotide sequence: TGTGCCAGCAGTGCAGCAGGCGGTTCCTACGAGCAGTACTTC. Its protein is CASSAAGGSYEQYF.

A single count supports this clonotype. This chain joins TRBV6-5 and TRBJ1-1; the match to TRBD1 covers 8 bases. Looked up from germline, CDR1 is MNHEY and CDR2 is SVGAGI. V was pared by 2 bases and J by 3 bases, with 2 bases of the junction left unmatched. The length of the CDR3 is 14 residues. CDR3 nucleotide sequence: TGTGCCAGCAGTTACCAGGACAGGGACACTGAAGCTTTCTTT. Its translation is CASSYQDRDTEAFF.

The chain uses TRBV5-1 and TRBJ1-5, with TRBD1 matching over 8 bases. This CDR3 has 15 amino acids. V was pared by 2 bases and J by 5 bases, with 6 bases of the junction left unmatched. Germline V CDR1 and CDR2: SGHRS, YFSETQ. CDR3: CASSLDRGGDQPQHF. CDR3 bases: TGCGCCAGCAGCTTAGACAGGGGAGGCGATCAGCCCCAGCATTTT.

V is TRBV7-3 and J is TRBJ2-2; TRBD2 matches at 8 bases. The CDR3 is made up of 16 amino acids. CDR1 SGHTA and CDR2 FQGTGA come from the germline V gene. V trimming: 1 base; J trimming: 2 bases; junction bases outside the gene matches: 3. The CDR3 is CASSLSGGYNTGELFF. In DNA, the CDR3 is TGTGCCAGCAGCTTAAGCGGGGGGTATAACACCGGGGAGCTGTTTTTT.

The chain couples TRBV10-1 to TRBJ1-5; D possibly corresponds to TRBD1 (6 bases). Germline loops: CDR1 WNHNN, CDR2 SYGVQD (reference sequence). The CDR3 is 15 amino acids. Trimming stripped 2 bases from V and 5 bases from J, with 13 bases between. The CDR3: CASSEARGLDQPQHF. CDR3 nucleotide sequence: TGCGCCAGCAGTGAGGCCCGGGGGCTGGATCAGCCCCAGCATTTT.

Concerning this clonotype itself: The junction differs from germline at one of its ends, possibly a read error. The rearrangement uses TRBV7-9 and TRBJ1-6; D might be TRBD1 (6 bases). Germline CDR1 SEHNR, CDR2 FQNEAQ (reference sequence). This CDR3 is built from 14 residues. CDR3 DNA sequence: TGCGCCAGCAGCTTAACAGGGTTTAATTCACCCCTCCACTTT. Residues: CASSLTGFNSPLHF.

The CDR3 coding sequence is TGTGCCACCAGTGATACGGACAGCCCCCCCCTCTATGGCTACACCTTC. Translated: CATSDTDSPPLYGYTF. This chain uses TRBV24-1 with TRBJ1-2; TRBD1 is a possible D gene (6 bases). V lost 3 bases, J lost 4 bases, and 17 bases lay in between. The CDR3 has 16 residues. CDR1 and CDR2 (germline): KGHDR, SFDVKD.

The chain carries TRBV29-1 and TRBJ2-3, with a tentative D call TRBD1 (6 bases). Trimming pared 3 bases from V and 5 bases from J, leaving 9 bases between. Germline-derived CDR1 and CDR2 are SQVTM and ANQGSEA. This CDR3 contains 12 residues. Here the CDR3 DNA reads TGCAGCGTTGATGAGGGGGAAGATACGCAGTATTTT. Translation: CSVDEGEDTQYF.

CDR3 in amino acids: CASSSWAASGETQYF. The CDR3 DNA sequence: TGCGCCAGCAGCTCCTGGGCGGCATCGGGAGAGACCCAGTACTTC. The J gene is TRBJ2-5, the V gene TRBV5-1; D gene unclear. Germline values: CDR1 SGHRS, CDR2 YFSETQ. This CDR3 is built from 15 residues. With 3 bases removed from V and 4 bases from J, the gap between germline ends came to 16 bases.

This chain uses TRBV6-2 or TRBV6-3 with TRBJ2-2; 10 nucleotides agree with TRBD1. From germline, CDR1 is MNHEY and CDR2 SVGEGT. The CDR3 spans 16 residues. V shed 6 bases and J 3 bases; nucleotides not matched to a gene: 7. DNA of the CDR3: TGTGCCAGCAGCCGACAGGGGGCGCGGGACACCGGGGAGCTGTTTTTT. The encoded protein is CASSRQGARDTGELFF.

The rearrangement joins TRBV7-8 to TRBJ1-2, with D possibly being TRBD1 (6 bases). V was cut by 7 bases and J by 4 bases, with 16 bases left in between. The CDR3 extends over 14 amino acids. Germline V lookup: CDR1 SGHVS, CDR2 FQNEAQ. The CDR3 loop is CASTLRGSGYGYTF. The CDR3 region has the DNA TGTGCCAGCACCCTGAGGGGGTCGGGCTATGGCTACACCTTC.